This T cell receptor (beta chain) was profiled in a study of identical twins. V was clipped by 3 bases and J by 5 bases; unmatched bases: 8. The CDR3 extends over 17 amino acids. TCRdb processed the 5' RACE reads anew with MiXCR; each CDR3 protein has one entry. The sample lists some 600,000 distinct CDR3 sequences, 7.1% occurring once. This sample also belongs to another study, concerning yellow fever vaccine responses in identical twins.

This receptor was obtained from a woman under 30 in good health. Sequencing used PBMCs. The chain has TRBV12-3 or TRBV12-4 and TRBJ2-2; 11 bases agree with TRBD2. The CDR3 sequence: CASSFSKTSGSTGELFF. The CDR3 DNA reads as TGTGCCAGCAGTTTTTCCAAAACTAGCGGGAGTACCGGGGAGCTGTTTTTT.